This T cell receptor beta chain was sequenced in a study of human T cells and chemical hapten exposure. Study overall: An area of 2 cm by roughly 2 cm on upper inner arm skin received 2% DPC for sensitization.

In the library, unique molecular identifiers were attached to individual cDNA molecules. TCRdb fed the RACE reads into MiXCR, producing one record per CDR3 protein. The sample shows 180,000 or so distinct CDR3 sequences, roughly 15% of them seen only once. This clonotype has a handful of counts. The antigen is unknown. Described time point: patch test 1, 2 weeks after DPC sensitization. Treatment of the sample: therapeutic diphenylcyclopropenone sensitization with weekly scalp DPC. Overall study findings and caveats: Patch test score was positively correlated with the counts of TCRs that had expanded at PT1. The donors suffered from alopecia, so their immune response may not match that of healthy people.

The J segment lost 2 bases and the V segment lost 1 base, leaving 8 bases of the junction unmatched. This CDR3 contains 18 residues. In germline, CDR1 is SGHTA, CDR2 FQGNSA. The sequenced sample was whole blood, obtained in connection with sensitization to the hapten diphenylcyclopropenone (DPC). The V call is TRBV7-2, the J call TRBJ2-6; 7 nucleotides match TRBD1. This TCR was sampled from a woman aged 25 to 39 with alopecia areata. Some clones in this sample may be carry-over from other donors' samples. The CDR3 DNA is TGTGCCAGCAGCTTAGAGGGAAACAGGGGAACTGGGGCCAACGTCCTGACTTTC. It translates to CASSLEGNRGTGANVLTF.